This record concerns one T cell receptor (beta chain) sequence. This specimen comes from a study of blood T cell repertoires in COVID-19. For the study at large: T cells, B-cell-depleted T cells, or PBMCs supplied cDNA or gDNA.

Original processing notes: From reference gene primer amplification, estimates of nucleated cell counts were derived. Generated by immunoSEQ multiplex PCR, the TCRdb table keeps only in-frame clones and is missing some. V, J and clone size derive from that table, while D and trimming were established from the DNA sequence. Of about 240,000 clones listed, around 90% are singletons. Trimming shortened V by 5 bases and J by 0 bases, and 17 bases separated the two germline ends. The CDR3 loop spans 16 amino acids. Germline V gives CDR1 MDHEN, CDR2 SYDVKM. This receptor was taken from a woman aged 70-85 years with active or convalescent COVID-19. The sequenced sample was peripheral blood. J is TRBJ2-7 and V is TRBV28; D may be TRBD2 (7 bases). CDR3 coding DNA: TGTGCCAGCAGTCTCCCGGGGGGCGCGGGCTCCTACGAGCAGTACTTC. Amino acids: CASSLPGGAGSYEQYF.